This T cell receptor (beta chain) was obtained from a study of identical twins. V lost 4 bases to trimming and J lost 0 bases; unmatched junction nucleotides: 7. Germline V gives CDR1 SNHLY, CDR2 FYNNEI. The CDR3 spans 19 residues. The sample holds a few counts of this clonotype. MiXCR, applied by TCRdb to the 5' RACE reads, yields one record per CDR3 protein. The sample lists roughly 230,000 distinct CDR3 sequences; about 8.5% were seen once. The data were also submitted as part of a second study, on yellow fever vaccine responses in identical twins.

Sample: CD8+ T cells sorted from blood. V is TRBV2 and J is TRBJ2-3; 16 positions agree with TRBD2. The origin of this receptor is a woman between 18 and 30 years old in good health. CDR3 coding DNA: TGTGCCAGCAGTGGTCTTGTGGGACTAGCGGGAGGGAGCACAGATACGCAGTATTTT. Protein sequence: CASSGLVGLAGGSTDTQYF.